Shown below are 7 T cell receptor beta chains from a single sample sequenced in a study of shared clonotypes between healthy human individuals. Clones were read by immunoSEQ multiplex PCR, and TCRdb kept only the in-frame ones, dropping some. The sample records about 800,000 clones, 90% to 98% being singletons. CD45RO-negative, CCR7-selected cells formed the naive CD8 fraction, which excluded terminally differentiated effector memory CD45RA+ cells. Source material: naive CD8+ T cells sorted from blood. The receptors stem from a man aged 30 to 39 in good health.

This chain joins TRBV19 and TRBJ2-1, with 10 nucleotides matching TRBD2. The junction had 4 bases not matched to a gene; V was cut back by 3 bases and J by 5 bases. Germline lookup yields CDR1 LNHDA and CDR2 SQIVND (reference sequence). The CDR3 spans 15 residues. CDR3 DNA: TGTGCCAGTAGTATTGCTAGCGGGAGCAACAATGAGCAGTTCTTC. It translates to CASSIASGSNNEQFF.

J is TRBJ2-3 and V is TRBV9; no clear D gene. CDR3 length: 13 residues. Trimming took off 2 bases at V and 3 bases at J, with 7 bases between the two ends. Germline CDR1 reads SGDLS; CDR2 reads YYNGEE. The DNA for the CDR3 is TGTGCCAGCAGCGTCACTACGACAGATACGCAGTATTTT. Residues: CASSVTTTDTQYF.

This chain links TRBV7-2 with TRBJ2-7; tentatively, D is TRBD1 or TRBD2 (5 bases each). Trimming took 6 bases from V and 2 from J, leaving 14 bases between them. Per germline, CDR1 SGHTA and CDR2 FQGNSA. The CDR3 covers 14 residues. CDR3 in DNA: TGTGCCAGCAGTCAACCGGGGCCGACCTACGAGCAGTACTTC. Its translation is CASSQPGPTYEQYF.

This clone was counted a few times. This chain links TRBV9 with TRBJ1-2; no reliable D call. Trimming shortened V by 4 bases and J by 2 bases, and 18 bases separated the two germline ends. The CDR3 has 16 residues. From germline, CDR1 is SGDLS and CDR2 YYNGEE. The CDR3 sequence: CASSPHMGRSNYGYTF. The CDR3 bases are TGTGCCAGCAGCCCGCACATGGGCCGGTCAAACTATGGCTACACCTTC.

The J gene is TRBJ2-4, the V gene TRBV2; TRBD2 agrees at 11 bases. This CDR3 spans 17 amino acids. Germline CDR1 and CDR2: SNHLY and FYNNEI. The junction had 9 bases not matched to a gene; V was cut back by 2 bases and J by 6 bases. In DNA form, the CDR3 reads TGTGCCAGCAGTGAATGGCTAGCGGGGGGAGCGGGAAACATTCAGTACTTC. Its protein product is CASSEWLAGGAGNIQYF. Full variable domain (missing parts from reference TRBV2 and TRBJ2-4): EPEVTQTPSHQVTQMGQEVILRCVPISNHLYFYWYRQILGQKVEFLVSFYNNEISEKSEIFDDQFSVERPDGSNFTLKIRSTKLEDSAMYFCASSEWLAGGAGNIQYFGAGTRLSVL.

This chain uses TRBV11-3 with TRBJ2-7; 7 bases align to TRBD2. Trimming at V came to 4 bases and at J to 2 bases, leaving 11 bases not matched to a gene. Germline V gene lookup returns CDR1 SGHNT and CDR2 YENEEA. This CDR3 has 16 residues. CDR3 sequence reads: CASSCPRTREPYEQYF. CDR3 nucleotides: TGTGCCAGCAGCTGTCCCCGGACGCGGGAGCCCTACGAGCAGTACTTC.

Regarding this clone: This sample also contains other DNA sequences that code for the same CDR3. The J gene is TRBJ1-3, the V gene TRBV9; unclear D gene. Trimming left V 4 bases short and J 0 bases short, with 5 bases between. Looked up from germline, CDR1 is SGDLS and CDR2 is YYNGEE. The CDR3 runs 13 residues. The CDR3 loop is CASSPNSGNTIYF. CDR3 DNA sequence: TGTGCCAGCAGCCCGAACTCTGGAAACACCATATATTTT. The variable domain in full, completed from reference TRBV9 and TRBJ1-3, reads DSGVTQTPKHLITATGQRVTLRCSPRSGDLSVYWYQQSLDQGLQFLIQYYNGEERAKGNILERFSAQQFPDLHSELNLSSLELGDSALYFCASSPNSGNTIYFGEGSWLTVV.